These 16 T cell receptor beta chains originate from one sample sequenced in a study of cytomegalovirus exposure and HLA in healthy donors. Vbeta (60) and Jbeta (13) primers were used in the PCR. Profiling relied on immunoSEQ multiplex PCR, and the TCRdb table lists in-frame clones only, not all of them. Here the sample spans 100,000 to 150,000 clones, approximately 81% being singletons. Specimen: PBMCs. The receptors were sampled from a man aged 18 to 29 in good health and CMV-seropositive.

A single count supports this clone. This chain uses TRBV30 with TRBJ1-5; TRBD1 might be the D (6 bases). The V gene's germline CDR1 is GTSNPN and CDR2 SVGIG (reference sequence). The CDR3 length is 14 residues. V was trimmed by 1 base and J by 3 bases, leaving 10 bases between them. The CDR3 here is CAWSAGQNNQPQHF. The CDR3 nucleotides are TGTGCCTGGAGTGCCGGACAGAACAATCAGCCCCAGCATTTT.

J is TRBJ2-2 and V is TRBV14; D is possibly TRBD2 (5 bases). V dropped 1 base and J dropped 3 bases, with 21 bases sitting between them. Germline V gene sequence: CDR1 SGHDN, CDR2 FVKESK. CDR3 length: 19 residues. This CDR3 is CASSQGLRAALPYTGELFF. DNA for the CDR3: TGTGCCAGCAGCCAAGGACTACGGGCGGCGCTACCCTACACCGGGGAGCTGTTTTTT.

This clone has only one observation. The rearrangement uses TRBV9 and TRBJ2-5; a weak D match, TRBD1 (7 bases). The CDR3 is made up of 14 amino acids. Germline-derived CDR1 and CDR2 are SGDLS and YYNGEE. Trimming cost V 3 bases and J 0 bases, with 9 bases left between them. CDR3 sequence reads: CASSAGGNQETQYF. The CDR3 DNA sequence: TGTGCCAGCAGCGCAGGGGGGAACCAAGAGACCCAGTACTTC.

The chain couples TRBV2 to TRBJ1-3; TRBD1 might be the D (6 bases). Germline CDR1 is SNHLY and CDR2 is FYNNEI. The CDR3 is 15 residues long. The V gene lost 7 bases and the J gene lost 0 bases, with 13 bases spanning the gap. In nucleotides, the CDR3 is TGTGCCAGCACCGGGACACCGAGCTCTGGAAACACCATATATTTT. Its protein is CASTGTPSSGNTIYF.

This chain connects TRBV19 to TRBJ2-3; D call uncertain. The length of the CDR3 is 15 residues. Germline V gene sequence: CDR1 LNHDA, CDR2 SQIVND (reference sequence). V shed 6 bases and J shed 4 bases, with 17 bases lying between them. The CDR3 loop reads CASSRLLNRADTQYF. The CDR3 DNA reads as TGTGCCAGTAGCCGACTCCTAAACCGGGCAGATACGCAGTATTTT.

V and J are TRBV7-9 and TRBJ2-7; D possibly corresponds to TRBD1 (5 bases). The CDR3 consists of 15 residues. The germline V and J ends were trimmed by 6 bases and 6 bases, with 21 bases remaining between them. Germline V gives CDR1 SEHNR, CDR2 FQNEAQ (reference sequence). DNA for the CDR3: TGTGCCAGCAGACCCGACAGCATTAGAGGATCCGAGCAGTACTTC. It codes for CASRPDSIRGSEQYF.

The chain carries TRBV15 and TRBJ1-2, with a weak D call TRBD1 (5 bases). The CDR3 spans 18 residues. V shed 0 bases and J shed 2 bases, with 19 bases lying between them. Germline V gene sequence: CDR1 LNHNV, CDR2 YYDKDF (reference sequence). The CDR3 coding sequence is TGTGCCACCAGCAGAGATGGGGGAGGGGAAATCGTGAACTATGGCTACACCTTC. Its protein is CATSRDGGGEIVNYGYTF.

About this clone itself: Other nucleotide sequences in the sample specify the same CDR3. This chain joins TRBV2 and TRBJ2-5; tentatively, D is TRBD1 (6 bases). Germline values: CDR1 SNHLY, CDR2 FYNNEI. The CDR3 is made up of 14 amino acids. V dropped 6 bases and J dropped 5 bases, with 16 bases sitting between them. The CDR3 DNA sequence: TGTGCCAGCAGGAGAACAGGGCTCCAGGAGACCCAGTACTTC. Protein: CASRRTGLQETQYF.

This clone has only one observation. The V and J genes are TRBV11-2 and TRBJ1-1, with unresolved D. Germline V lookup: CDR1 SGHAT, CDR2 FQNNGV. V was cut by 2 bases and J by 2 bases, with 21 bases left in between. The CDR3 runs 18 residues. CDR3 sequence reads: CASSLFAGNNEINTEAFF. The CDR3 DNA reads TGTGCCAGCAGCTTATTCGCGGGGAACAACGAAATTAACACTGAAGCTTTCTTT.

V and J are TRBV18 and TRBJ2-2, with unresolved D. The CDR3 is made up of 14 amino acids. V was trimmed by 3 bases and J by 7 bases, leaving 12 bases between them. Germline values: CDR1 KGHSH, CDR2 LQKENI. CDR3 amino acids: CASSPQRRHGELFF. For the CDR3, the DNA is TGTGCCAGCTCACCTCAGAGGCGGCACGGGGAGCTGTTTTTT.

The chain recombines TRBV19 with TRBJ1-2, with D perhaps TRBD1 (5 bases). The V gene lost 3 bases and the J gene lost 4 bases, with 9 bases spanning the gap. The CDR3 has 13 residues. CDR1 LNHDA and CDR2 SQIVND come from the germline V gene (reference sequence). The CDR3 protein is CASSIDRSYGYTF. CDR3 sequence (DNA): TGTGCCAGTAGTATCGACAGATCCTATGGCTACACCTTC. The full variable domain, with the rest looked up from reference TRBV19 and TRBJ1-2, is DGGITQSPKYLFRKEGQNVTLSCEQNLNHDAMYWYRQDPGQGLRLIYYSQIVNDFQKGDIAEGYSVSREKKESFPLTVTSAQKNPTAFYLCASSIDRSYGYTFGSGTRLTVV.

The table lists this clone with a few counts. The genes are TRBV15 and TRBJ2-7; D is possibly TRBD2 (6 bases). This CDR3 spans 15 amino acids. From germline, CDR1 is LNHNV and CDR2 YYDKDF (reference sequence). The V gene lost 0 bases and the J gene lost 7 bases, with 16 bases spanning the gap. As DNA, the CDR3 is TGTGCCACCAGCAGAGATCTGGGACTCGTATCAGAGCAGTACTTC. Translating gives CATSRDLGLVSEQYF.

The chain recombines TRBV6-1 with TRBJ2-5, with 12 nucleotides matching TRBD1. Judging by the DNA end, TRBJ2-7 fits better; the J call may be wrong. Germline CDR1 MNHNS, CDR2 SASEGT. The CDR3 has 16 amino acids. The DNA for the CDR3 is TGTGCCAGCAGTGAAGGATCCGGGACAGGGGGCCACGAGCAGTACTTC. It specifies CASSEGSGTGGHEQYF.

The V and J genes are TRBV4-3 and TRBJ1-2; D is undetermined. Trimming took off 1 base at V and 1 base at J, with 13 bases between the two ends. The CDR3 consists of 16 residues. Germline V gene sequence: CDR1 LGHNA, CDR2 YSLEER. CDR3 nucleotide sequence: TGCGCCAGCAGCCAAGGAGTCCGCGGGGTTAACTATGGCTACACCTTC. Translated, it gives CASSQGVRGVNYGYTF.

The chain employs TRBV2 and TRBJ2-7, with 7 nucleotides matching TRBD2. The V segment lost 7 bases and the J segment 3 bases; nucleotides outside the gene matches: 9. Germline V gene sequence: CDR1 SNHLY, CDR2 FYNNEI. The CDR3 runs to 14 residues. The CDR3 spells CASKPLTSVYEQYF. DNA of the CDR3: TGTGCCAGCAAACCCCTCACTAGCGTCTACGAGCAGTACTTC. The full variable domain, with the rest looked up from reference TRBV2 and TRBJ2-7, is EPEVTQTPSHQVTQMGQEVILRCVPISNHLYFYWYRQILGQKVEFLVSFYNNEISEKSEIFDDQFSVERPDGSNFTLKIRSTKLEDSAMYFCASKPLTSVYEQYFGPGTRLTVT.

The rearrangement uses TRBV5-8 and TRBJ2-7; 9 nucleotides line up with TRBD1. J was trimmed by 3 bases and V by 4 bases; bases with no gene match: 8. The CDR3 loop spans 15 amino acids. Germline lookup yields CDR1 SGHTS and CDR2 YDEGEE. CDR3 in DNA: TGTGCCAGCAGCCTTACCGGGACAGGGAACTACGAGCAGTACTTC. Amino acid sequence: CASSLTGTGNYEQYF.